One sample yielded the 15 T cell receptor beta chains listed below, sequenced in a study of early T cells in non-severe SARS-CoV-2 infection. TCRdb re-called the 5' RACE reads with MiXCR, one entry per CDR3 protein. The data contain tens of thousands of distinct CDR3 sequences, roughly 6% of them seen just once; the ten biggest clones take up around 6.3%. What was sequenced was whole blood. Receptors originate from an adult who was a healthcare worker with PCR-confirmed SARS-CoV-2 infection or an uninfected control (not recorded which).

Ten or more counts support this clonotype. CDR3 DNA sequence: TGTGCCAGCAGCTTTACGGTGGTCGGGGAGCTGTTTTTT. This translates into CASSFTVVGELFF. This chain uses TRBV11-2 with TRBJ2-2; D is uncertain. The germline gives CDR1 SGHAT, CDR2 FQNNGV. V dropped 3 bases and J dropped 7 bases, with 9 bases sitting between them. The CDR3 is 13 residues long.

At least ten counts were recorded for this clonotype. The CDR3 DNA reads TGTGCCAGCACCCTGAGCGGGACCTCCTACGAGCAGTACTTC. This encodes CASTLSGTSYEQYF. This chain connects TRBV11-2 to TRBJ2-7; 7 bases are a match to TRBD2. Germline CDR1 is SGHAT and CDR2 is FQNNGV. The junction had 6 bases not matched to a gene; V was cut back by 7 bases and J by 0 bases. The CDR3 is 14 residues long. The variable domain in full, with the rest retrieved from reference TRBV11-2 and TRBJ2-7, is EAGVAQSPRYKIIEKRQSVAFWCNPISGHATLYWYQQILGQGPKLLIQFQNNGVVDDSQLPKDRFSAERLKGVDSTLKIQPAKLEDSAVYLCASTLSGTSYEQYFGPGTRLTVT.

This chain uses TRBV12-3 or TRBV12-4 with TRBJ2-2; TRBD2 matches at 16 bases. CDR3 size: 21 residues. Trimming cost V 2 bases and J 3 bases; bases outside gene matches: 12. The CDR3 protein is CASSLRYRAGLAGGDTGELFF. CDR3 coding DNA: TGTGCCAGCAGTTTACGCTACCGAGCGGGACTAGCGGGAGGGGACACCGGGGAGCTGTTTTTT.

This clonotype was detected many times. This sequence joins TRBV28 and TRBJ1-6; D is unclear. This CDR3 contains 15 residues. Germline CDR1 is MDHEN and CDR2 is SYDVKM. Trimming removed 7 bases at V and 7 bases at J, with 17 bases between. This CDR3 is CASTQVRGENSPLHF. CDR3 in DNA: TGTGCCAGCACTCAAGTCCGTGGGGAGAATTCACCCCTCCACTTT.

This clonotype was counted ten times or more. The chain links TRBV30 to TRBJ2-3; TRBD2 might be the D (6 bases). Trimming took 4 bases from V and 6 from J, leaving 11 bases between them. CDR1 and CDR2 from the germline V gene are GTSNPN and SVGIG (reference sequence). CDR3 length: 12 amino acids. The chain's CDR3 is CAWNGSPDTQYF. The CDR3 DNA sequence: TGTGCCTGGAACGGGAGTCCCGATACGCAGTATTTT.

There are many counts of this clonotype. The chain carries TRBV5-6 and TRBJ2-7, with D unclear. Germline CDR1 is SGHDT and CDR2 is YYEEEE. This CDR3 spans 13 amino acids. Trimming took 1 base from V and 1 from J, leaving 6 bases between them. In nucleotides, the CDR3 is TGTGCCAGCAGCTTGACACCTTCCTACGAGCAGTACTTC. Encoded protein: CASSLTPSYEQYF.

This clonotype was observed at least ten times. The chain carries TRBV6-6 and TRBJ1-4; TRBD1 agrees at 8 bases. V gave up 6 bases and J gave up 8 bases; unmatched junction bases: 8. CDR1 and CDR2 (germline): MNHNY, SVGAGI (reference sequence). The CDR3 runs 14 residues. The CDR3 protein is CASRPGQGREKLFF. The CDR3 DNA follows: TGTGCCAGCAGACCCGGACAGGGTCGGGAAAAACTGTTTTTT.

This clonotype has just a few counts. The V gene is TRBV19, the J gene TRBJ2-2; TRBD1 agrees at 7 bases. Germline values: CDR1 LNHDA, CDR2 SQIVND (reference sequence). CDR3 length: 15 residues. V was clipped by 1 base and J by 5 bases; unmatched bases: 4. CDR3 loop: CASSIGQGGTGELFF. DNA for the CDR3: TGTGCCAGTAGTATAGGACAGGGTGGAACCGGGGAGCTGTTTTTT.

This clonotype was seen at least ten times. The rearrangement links TRBV12-3 or TRBV12-4 to TRBJ1-5; D is perhaps TRBD1 (5 bases). Between the trimmed V and J ends, which lost 4 bases and 5 bases, there was a span of 12 bases. The CDR3 extends over 14 amino acids. CDR3 nucleotide sequence: TGTGCCAGCAGTTCTTGGCAGGGCGATCAGCCCCAGCATTTT. Translation gives CASSSWQGDQPQHF.

The V call is TRBV5-1, the J call TRBJ2-5; possibly TRBD2 for D (6 bases). The germline CDR1 and CDR2 sequences are SGHRS and YFSETQ. Trimming cost V 1 base and J 1 base, with 11 bases left between them. This CDR3 is built from 15 residues. CDR3 coding DNA: TGCGCCAGCAGCTTGCAGTCGGGGGTCCAAGAGACCCAGTACTTC. Translation: CASSLQSGVQETQYF. Filled out from reference TRBV5-1 and TRBJ2-5, the complete variable domain reads KAGVTQTPRYLIKTRGQQVTLSCSPISGHRSVSWYQQTPGQGLQFLFEYFSETQRNKGNFPGRFSGRQFSNSRSEMNVSTLELGDSALYLCASSLQSGVQETQYFGPGTRLLVL.

This clonotype showed up just a few times. The chain employs TRBV15 and TRBJ2-7, with D hard to call. The CDR3 is 14 amino acids. The V gene's germline CDR1 is LNHNV and CDR2 YYDKDF (reference sequence). Trimming removed 0 bases from V and 1 base from J, with 7 bases in between. The CDR3 sequence is CATSREGISYEQYF. The CDR3 DNA sequence: TGTGCCACCAGCAGAGAGGGGATTTCCTACGAGCAGTACTTC. Combining the CDR3 with reference TRBV15 and TRBJ2-7 gives the whole variable domain DAMVIQNPRYQVTQFGKPVTLSCSQTLNHNVMYWYQQKSSQAPKLLFHYYDKDFNNEADTPDNFQSRRPNTSFCFLDIRSPGLGDTAMYLCATSREGISYEQYFGPGTRLTVT.

The chain joins TRBV10-2 to TRBJ2-7; a weak D match, TRBD2 (6 bases). This CDR3 spans 14 amino acids. Trimming removed 7 bases at V and 4 bases at J, with 17 bases between. Germline CDR1 and CDR2: WSHSY and SAAADI. CDR3 bases: TGCGCCAGCATTGGAGGGCCCAACAATTACGAGCAGTACTTC. It yields the protein CASIGGPNNYEQYF.

At least ten counts were recorded for this clonotype. The rearrangement joins TRBV11-2 to TRBJ2-2, with 15 bases aligning to TRBD2. Trimming at V came to 5 bases and at J to 4 bases, leaving 5 bases not matched to a gene. The CDR3 length is 17 residues. CDR1 SGHAT and CDR2 FQNNGV come from the germline V gene. CDR3 sequence (DNA): TGTGCCAGCAGCAAGGGACTAGCGGGAGGATCCACCGGGGAGCTGTTTTTT. Translated, it gives CASSKGLAGGSTGELFF.

The V and J genes are TRBV11-2 and TRBJ2-1; 14 bases agree with TRBD2. The CDR3 runs to 15 residues. Germline CDR1 reads SGHAT; CDR2 reads FQNNGV. The trim removed 5 bases at V and 9 bases at J, leaving 6 bases unmatched. CDR3 coding DNA: TGTGCCAGCAGCCTGGGACTAGCGGGAGTGGGTGAGCAGTTCTTC. Translation: CASSLGLAGVGEQFF.

By sample fraction, this clonotype is medium-sized. V and J are TRBV12-3 or TRBV12-4 and TRBJ1-3; no definite D call. CDR3 size: 14 residues. V dropped 9 bases and J dropped 0 bases, with 12 bases sitting between them. CDR3 nucleotides: TGTGCCAGTAGAAGGGCAGACTCTGGAAACACCATATATTTT. Residues: CASRRADSGNTIYF.